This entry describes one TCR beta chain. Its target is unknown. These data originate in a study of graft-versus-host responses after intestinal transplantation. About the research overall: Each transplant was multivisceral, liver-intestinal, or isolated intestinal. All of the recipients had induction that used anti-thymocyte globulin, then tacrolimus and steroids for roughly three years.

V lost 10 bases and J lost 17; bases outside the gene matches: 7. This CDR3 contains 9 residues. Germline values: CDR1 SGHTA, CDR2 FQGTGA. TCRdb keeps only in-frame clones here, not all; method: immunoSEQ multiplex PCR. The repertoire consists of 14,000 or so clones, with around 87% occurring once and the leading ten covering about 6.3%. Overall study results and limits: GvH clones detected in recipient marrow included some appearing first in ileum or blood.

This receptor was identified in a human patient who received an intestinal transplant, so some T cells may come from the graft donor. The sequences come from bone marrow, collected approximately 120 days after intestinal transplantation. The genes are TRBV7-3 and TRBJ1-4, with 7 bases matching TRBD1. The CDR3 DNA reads TGTGCCATCCCGGGGGACAGTTTTTTT. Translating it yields CAIPGDSFF.